One TCR beta chain is described in this entry. Carbamazepine had induced Stevens-Johnson syndrome or toxic epidermal necrolysis in the sequenced donors. These data come from a study of T cells in severe cutaneous drug reactions. Study at large: RegiSCAR criteria gave all enrolled patients a probable or definite SJS/TEN or DRESS diagnosis.

CDR3 size: 13 residues. CDR1 is DFQATT and CDR2 is SNEGSKA in the germline V gene (reference sequence). TCR subtype-specific primers in iRepertoire multiplex PCR prepared libraries for bulk and single-cell sequencing. Multiplex PCR targeting V, D and J genes made bulk TCR beta libraries. No DNA is given; TCRdb re-called the multiplex PCR reads and lists each CDR3 protein once. Seen in this sample are roughly 10,000 distinct CDR3 sequences; the ten most common clones hold 21%. The specimen sequenced was cells from a skin blister. The TCR comes from a human donor with Stevens-Johnson syndrome, a severe cutaneous drug reaction. The rearrangement joins TRBV20-1 to TRBJ2-7; TCRdb's D call of TRBD1 is untestable without DNA. The CDR3 here is CSASTGTEYEQYF.